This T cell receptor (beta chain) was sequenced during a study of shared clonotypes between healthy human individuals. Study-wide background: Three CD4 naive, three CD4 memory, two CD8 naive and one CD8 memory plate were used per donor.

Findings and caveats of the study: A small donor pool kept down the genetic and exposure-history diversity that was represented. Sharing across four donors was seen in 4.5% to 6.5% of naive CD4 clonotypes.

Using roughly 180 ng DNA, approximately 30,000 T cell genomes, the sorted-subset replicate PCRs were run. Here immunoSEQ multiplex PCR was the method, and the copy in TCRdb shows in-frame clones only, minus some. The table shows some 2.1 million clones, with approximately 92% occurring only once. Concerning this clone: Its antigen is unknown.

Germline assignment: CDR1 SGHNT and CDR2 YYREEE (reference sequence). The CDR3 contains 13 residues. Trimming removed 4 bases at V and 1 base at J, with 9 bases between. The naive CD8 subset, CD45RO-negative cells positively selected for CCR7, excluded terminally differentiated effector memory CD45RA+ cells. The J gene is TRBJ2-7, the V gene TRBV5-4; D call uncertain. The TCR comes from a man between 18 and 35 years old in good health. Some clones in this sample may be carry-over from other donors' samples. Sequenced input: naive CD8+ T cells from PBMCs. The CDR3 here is CASSPGWSYEQYF. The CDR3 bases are TGTGCCAGCAGCCCCGGTTGGTCCTACGAGCAGTACTTC.